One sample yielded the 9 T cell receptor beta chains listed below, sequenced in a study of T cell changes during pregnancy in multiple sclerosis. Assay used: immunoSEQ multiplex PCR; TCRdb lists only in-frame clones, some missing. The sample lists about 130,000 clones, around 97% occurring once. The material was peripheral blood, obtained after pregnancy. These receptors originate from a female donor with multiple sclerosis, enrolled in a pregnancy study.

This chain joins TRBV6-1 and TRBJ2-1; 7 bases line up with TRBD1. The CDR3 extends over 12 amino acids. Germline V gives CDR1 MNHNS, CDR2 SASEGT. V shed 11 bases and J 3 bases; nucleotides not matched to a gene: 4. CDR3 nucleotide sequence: TGTGCCGCTTGGGACAGCTACAATGAGCAGTTCTTC. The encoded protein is CAAWDSYNEQFF.

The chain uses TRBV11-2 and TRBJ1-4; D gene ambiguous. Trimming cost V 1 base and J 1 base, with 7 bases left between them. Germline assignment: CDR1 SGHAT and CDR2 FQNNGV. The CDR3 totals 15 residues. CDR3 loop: CASSLVGGTNEKLFF. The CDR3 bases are TGTGCCAGCAGCTTAGTCGGAGGAACTAATGAAAAACTGTTTTTT. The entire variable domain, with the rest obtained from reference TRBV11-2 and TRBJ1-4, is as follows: EAGVAQSPRYKIIEKRQSVAFWCNPISGHATLYWYQQILGQGPKLLIQFQNNGVVDDSQLPKDRFSAERLKGVDSTLKIQPAKLEDSAVYLCASSLVGGTNEKLFFGSGTQLSVL.

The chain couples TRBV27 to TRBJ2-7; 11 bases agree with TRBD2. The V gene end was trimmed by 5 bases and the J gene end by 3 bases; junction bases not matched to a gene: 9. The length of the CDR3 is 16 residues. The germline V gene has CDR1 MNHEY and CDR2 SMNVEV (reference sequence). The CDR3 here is CASSPTSGSFFYEQYF. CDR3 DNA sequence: TGTGCCAGCAGTCCTACTAGCGGGAGCTTTTTCTACGAGCAGTACTTC.

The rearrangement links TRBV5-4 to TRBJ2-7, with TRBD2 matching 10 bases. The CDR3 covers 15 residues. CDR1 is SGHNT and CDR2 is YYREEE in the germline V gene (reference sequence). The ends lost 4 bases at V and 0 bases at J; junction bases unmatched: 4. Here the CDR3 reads CASSGPSGSSYEQYF. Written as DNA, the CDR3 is TGTGCCAGCAGCGGCCCTAGCGGGAGCTCCTACGAGCAGTACTTC.

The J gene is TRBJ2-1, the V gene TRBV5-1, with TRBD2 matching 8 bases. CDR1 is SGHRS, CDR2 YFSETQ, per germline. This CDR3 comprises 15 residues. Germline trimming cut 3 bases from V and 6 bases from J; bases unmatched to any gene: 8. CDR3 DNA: TGCGCCAGCAGCTCGACGGGACTAGTAATCAATGAGCAGTTCTTC. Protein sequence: CASSSTGLVINEQFF.

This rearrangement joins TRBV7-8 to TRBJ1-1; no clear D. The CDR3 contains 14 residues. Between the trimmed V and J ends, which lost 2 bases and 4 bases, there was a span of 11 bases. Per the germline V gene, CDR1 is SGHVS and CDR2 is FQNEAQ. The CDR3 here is CASSLSRGSTEAFF. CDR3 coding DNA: TGTGCCAGCAGCTTAAGCCGAGGAAGCACTGAAGCTTTCTTT.

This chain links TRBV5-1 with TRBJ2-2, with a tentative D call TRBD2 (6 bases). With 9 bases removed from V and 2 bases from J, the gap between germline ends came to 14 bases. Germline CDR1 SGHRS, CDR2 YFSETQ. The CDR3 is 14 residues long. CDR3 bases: TGCGCCACCCATTGGGGGGTCAACACCGGGGAGCTGTTTTTT. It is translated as CATHWGVNTGELFF.

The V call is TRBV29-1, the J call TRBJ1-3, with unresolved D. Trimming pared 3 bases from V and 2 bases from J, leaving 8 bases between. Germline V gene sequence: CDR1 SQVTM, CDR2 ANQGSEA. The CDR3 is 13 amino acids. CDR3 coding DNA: TGCAGCGTTGATAACTCCCCTGGAAACACCATATATTTT. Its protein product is CSVDNSPGNTIYF. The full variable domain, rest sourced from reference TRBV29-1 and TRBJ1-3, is SAVISQKPSRDICQRGTSLTIQCQVDSQVTMMFWYRQQPGQSLTLIATANQGSEATYESGFVIDKFPISRPNLTFSTLTVSNMSPEDSSIYLCSVDNSPGNTIYFGEGSWLTVV.

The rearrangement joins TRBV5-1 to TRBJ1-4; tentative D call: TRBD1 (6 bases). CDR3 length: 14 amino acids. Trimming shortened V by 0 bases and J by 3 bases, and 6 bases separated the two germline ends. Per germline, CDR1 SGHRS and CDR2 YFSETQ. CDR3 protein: CASSLGQANEKLFF. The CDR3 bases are TGCGCCAGCAGCTTGGGACAGGCTAATGAAAAACTGTTTTTT.